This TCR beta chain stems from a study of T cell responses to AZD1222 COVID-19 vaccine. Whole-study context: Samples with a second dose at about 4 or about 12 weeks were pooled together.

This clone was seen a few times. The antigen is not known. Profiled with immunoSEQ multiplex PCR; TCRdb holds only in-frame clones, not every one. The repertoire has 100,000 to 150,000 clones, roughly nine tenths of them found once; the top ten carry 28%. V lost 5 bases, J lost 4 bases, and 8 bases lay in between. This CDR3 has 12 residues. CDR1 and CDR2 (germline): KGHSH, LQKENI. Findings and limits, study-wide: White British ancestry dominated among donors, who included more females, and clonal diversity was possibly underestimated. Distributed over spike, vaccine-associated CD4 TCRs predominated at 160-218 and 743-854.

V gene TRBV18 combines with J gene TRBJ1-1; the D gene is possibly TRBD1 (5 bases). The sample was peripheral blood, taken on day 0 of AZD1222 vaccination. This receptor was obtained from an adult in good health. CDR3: CASSRQSTEAFF. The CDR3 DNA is TGTGCCAGCTCAAGACAGAGCACTGAAGCTTTCTTT.